One sample yielded the 7 T cell receptor beta chains listed below, sequenced in a study of CD8+ T cells in alopecia areata. As to treatment: oral pan-JAK inhibitor, 5-10 mg twice daily. Investigators isolated RNA and reverse transcribed it into cDNA to act as the sequencing template. The data were produced by immunoSEQ multiplex PCR, yet TCRdb's version contains in-frame clones alone and is incomplete. Of under 350,000 clones detected, about three fifths appear once; the ten largest clones hold more than 1.5%. The material sequenced was CD4+ T cells sorted from blood, taken at week 24, from a patient treated with tofacitinib. The receptors here all came from a human donor with alopecia areata.

This chain links TRBV30 with TRBJ2-5; D uncertain. The DNA matches TRBJ2-7 better at its end, which makes the J call doubtful. Looked up from germline, CDR1 is GTSNPN and CDR2 is SVGIG (reference sequence). There are 14 residues in the CDR3. The CDR3 nucleotides are TGTGCCTGGAGGCGGCAAGGGTTGTCCTACGAGCAGTACTTC. This sequence encodes CAWRRQGLSYEQYF.

The chain recombines TRBV11-2 with TRBJ1-2, with no clear D. V dropped 5 bases and J dropped 4 bases, with 17 bases sitting between them. This CDR3 spans 15 amino acids. CDR1 SGHAT and CDR2 FQNNGV come from the germline V gene. This CDR3 reads CASSPAVSPVYGYTF. The CDR3 DNA reads as TGTGCCAGCAGCCCAGCAGTATCCCCTGTCTATGGCTACACCTTC.

The genes are TRBV5-4 and TRBJ2-1; 8 bases match TRBD1. Losses at the gene ends were 1 base for V and 2 bases for J; bases not matched to a gene: 5. This CDR3 comprises 16 residues. Germline V CDR1 and CDR2: SGHNT, YYREEE (reference sequence). The CDR3: CASSLFGQGPYNEQFF. The CDR3 coding sequence is TGTGCCAGCAGCTTGTTCGGACAGGGCCCCTACAATGAGCAGTTCTTC. The complete variable domain, with remaining parts taken from reference TRBV5-4 and TRBJ2-1, reads ETGVTQSPTHLIKTRGQQVTLRCSSQSGHNTVSWYQQALGQGPQFIFQYYREEENGRGNFPPRFSGLQFPNYSSELNVNALELDDSALYLCASSLFGQGPYNEQFFGPGTRLTVL.

This rearrangement joins TRBV15 to TRBJ1-6; D gene unclear. The germline V gene has CDR1 LNHNV and CDR2 YYDKDF (reference sequence). V was clipped by 4 bases and J by 7 bases, with 8 bases between them. This CDR3 is built from 13 residues. The CDR3 here is CATSTSPNSPLHF. In DNA, the CDR3 is TGTGCCACCAGCACTTCACCGAATTCACCCCTCCACTTT.

The V and J genes are TRBV5-1 and TRBJ2-5; no reliable D call. CDR3 length: 13 amino acids. Per germline, CDR1 SGHRS and CDR2 YFSETQ. V dropped 0 bases and J dropped 3 bases, with 6 bases sitting between them. CDR3 region: CASSLEPEETQYF. The CDR3 bases are TGCGCCAGCAGCTTGGAGCCAGAAGAGACCCAGTACTTC.

There are a few counts of this clone. The rearrangement links TRBV5-4 to TRBJ1-2, with TRBD1 matching over 8 bases. Germline CDR1 and CDR2: SGHNT and YYREEE (reference sequence). The CDR3 loop spans 15 amino acids. The ends lost 4 bases at V and 4 bases at J; junction bases unmatched: 9. The CDR3 DNA reads as TGTGCCAGCAGCCCCAAAACCGGGACAGGCTATGGCTACACCTTC. Translation gives CASSPKTGTGYGYTF.

V and J are TRBV4-1 and TRBJ2-7; the match to TRBD1 covers 10 bases. J lost 6 bases, V lost 1 base, and 6 bases had no gene match. The CDR3 runs 15 residues. The germline CDR1 and CDR2 sequences are MGHRA and YSYEKL. The CDR3 reads CASSQGDRGLSEQYF. CDR3 DNA: TGCGCCAGCAGCCAAGGTGACAGGGGGCTCTCCGAGCAGTACTTC.